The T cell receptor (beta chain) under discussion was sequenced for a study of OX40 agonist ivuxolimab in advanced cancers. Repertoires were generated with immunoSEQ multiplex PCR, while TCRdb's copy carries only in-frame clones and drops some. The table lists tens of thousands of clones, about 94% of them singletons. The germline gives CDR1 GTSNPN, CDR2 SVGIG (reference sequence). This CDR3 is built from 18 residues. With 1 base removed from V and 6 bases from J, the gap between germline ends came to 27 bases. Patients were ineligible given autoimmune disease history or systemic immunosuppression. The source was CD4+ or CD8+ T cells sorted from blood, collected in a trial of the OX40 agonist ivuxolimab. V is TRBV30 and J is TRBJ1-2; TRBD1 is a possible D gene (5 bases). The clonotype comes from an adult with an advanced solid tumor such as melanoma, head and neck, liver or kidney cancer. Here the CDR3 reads CAWSAHYSVRGPEDGYTF. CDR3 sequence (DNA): TGTGCCTGGAGTGCCCACTATTCCGTCCGGGGCCCGGAGGATGGCTACACCTTC.